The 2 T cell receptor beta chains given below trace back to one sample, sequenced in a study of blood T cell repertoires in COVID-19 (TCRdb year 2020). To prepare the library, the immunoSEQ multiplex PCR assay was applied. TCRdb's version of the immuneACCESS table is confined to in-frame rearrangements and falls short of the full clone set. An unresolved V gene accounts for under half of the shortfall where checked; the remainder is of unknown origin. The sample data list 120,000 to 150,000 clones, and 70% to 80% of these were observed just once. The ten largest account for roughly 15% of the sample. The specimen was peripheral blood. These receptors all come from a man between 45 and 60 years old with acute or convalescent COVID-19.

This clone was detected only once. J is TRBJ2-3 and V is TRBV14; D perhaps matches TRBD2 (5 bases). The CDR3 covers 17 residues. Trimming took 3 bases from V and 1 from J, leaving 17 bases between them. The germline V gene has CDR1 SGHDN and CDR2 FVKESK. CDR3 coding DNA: TGTGCCAGCAGCCACCGAGCCGGGGTGGGTGGCACAGATACGCAGTATTTT. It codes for CASSHRAGVGGTDTQYF.

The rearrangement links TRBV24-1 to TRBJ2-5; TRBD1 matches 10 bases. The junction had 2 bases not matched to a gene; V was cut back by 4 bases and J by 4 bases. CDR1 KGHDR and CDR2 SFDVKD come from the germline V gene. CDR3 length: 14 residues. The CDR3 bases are TGTGCCACCAGTGAGACAGGGGGCAGAGAGACCCAGTACTTC. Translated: CATSETGGRETQYF.